The clone carrying this T cell receptor beta chain was seen a few times. What it binds is not known. The junction differs from germline at one of its ends, possibly a read error. This sample stems from a study of blood T cells in healthy people across ages. The authors ran a second PCR of roughly 6 to 12 cycles using a sample-barcoded 5' primer and a J-beta primer mix. TCRdb re-called the 5' RACE reads through MiXCR, storing one row per CDR3 protein. The sample yields 600,000 to 850,000 distinct CDR3 sequences, around a quarter seen once. Peripheral blood samples of 7.5 to 10 milliliters were drawn from each donor. Isolation recovered at least 6 million PBMCs from every sample. Study-level results: A strong correlation was seen between TCR beta diversity and naive T cell percentage.

The data also belong to a second study, concerning T cells of mothers and their children.

The specimen was blood. The TCR sequence derives from a boy aged 5-17 years in good health.

CDR3: CASSEWEAEPNSPLHF. CDR3 nucleotides: TGCGCCAGCAGTGAATGGGAGGCGGAACCTAATTCACCCCTCCACTTT. This chain connects TRBV6-1 to TRBJ1-6, with D unresolved. Germline lookup yields CDR1 MNHNS and CDR2 SASEGT. This CDR3 spans 16 amino acids.